Listed below are T cell receptor beta chains from one sample, sequenced in a study of OX40 agonist ivuxolimab in advanced cancers. Sequencing used immunoSEQ multiplex PCR; TCRdb keeps in-frame clones, though not all of them. This table holds about 74,000 clones, roughly 88% found once. The input for sequencing was CD4+ or CD8+ T cells sorted from blood, taken in a trial of the OX40 agonist ivuxolimab. The receptors were gathered from an adult with an advanced solid tumor such as melanoma, head and neck, liver or kidney cancer. The CDR3 runs from the conserved cysteine through the conserved F or W. D genes are given only for firm matches. Rows may omit the clone size; those that give it use once, few, many or a size class.

d_call j_call v_call clone_size cdr3_nt cdr3_aa
TRBD1 TRBJ1-5 TRBV9 . TGTGCCAGCAGCGCTGGGACAGGGGGATATCAGCCCCAGCATTTT CASSAGTGGYQPQHF
TRBD1 TRBJ1-2 TRBV6-1 . TGTGCCAGCAGTGAGGACGGGACAGATACATATGGCTACACCTTC CASSEDGTDTYGYTF
. TRBJ2-1 TRBV5-6 . TGTGCCAGCAGCTATAAGATCTACAATGAGCAGTTCTTC CASSYKIYNEQFF
TRBD1 TRBJ1-2 TRBV27 . TGTGCCAGCAACTCCGCCAGGGACAGGGGGTATGGCTACACCTTC CASNSARDRGYGYTF
. TRBJ2-2 TRBV27 . TGTGCCAGCAGTCCGTCGAACACCGGGGAGCTGTTTTTT CASSPSNTGELFF
. TRBJ2-7 TRBV2 . TGTGCCAGCAGTTACCAGGTCACCTACGAGCAGTACTTC CASSYQVTYEQYF
TRBD1 TRBJ2-7 TRBV7-2 . TGTGCCAGCAGTCGGGACAGACCCTACGAGCAGTACTTC CASSRDRPYEQYF
TRBD1 TRBJ2-7 TRBV28 . TGTGCCAGCAGCCCTAACCTCGGGACAGGAATTTACGAGCAGTACTTC CASSPNLGTGIYEQYF
. TRBJ2-7 TRBV2 . TGTGCCAGCAGCCCCTCGCGCAGGGTGACTAACTACGAGCAGTACTTC CASSPSRRVTNYEQYF
TRBD2 TRBJ2-3 TRBV10-2 once TGCGCCAGCAGTGAGGGGGGAGGGCTTAGGACAGATACGCAGTATTTT CASSEGGGLRTDTQYF
. TRBJ2-7 TRBV7-2 . TGTGCCAGCAGCTTAGGTAACGTTATGGAGCAGTACTTC CASSLGNVMEQYF